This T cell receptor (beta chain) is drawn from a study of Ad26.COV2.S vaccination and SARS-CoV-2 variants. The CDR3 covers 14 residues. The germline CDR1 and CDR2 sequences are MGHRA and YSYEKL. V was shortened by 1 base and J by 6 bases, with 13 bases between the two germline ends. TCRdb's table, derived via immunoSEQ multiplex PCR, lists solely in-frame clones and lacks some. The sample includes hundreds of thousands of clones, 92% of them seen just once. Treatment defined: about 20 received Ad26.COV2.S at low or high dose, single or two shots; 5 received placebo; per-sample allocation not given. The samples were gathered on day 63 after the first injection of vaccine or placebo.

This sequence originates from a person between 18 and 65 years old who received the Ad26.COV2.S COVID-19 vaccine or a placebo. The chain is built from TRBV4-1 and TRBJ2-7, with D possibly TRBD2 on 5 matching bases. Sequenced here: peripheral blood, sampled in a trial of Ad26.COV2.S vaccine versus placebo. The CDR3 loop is CASSQVVPRAEQYF. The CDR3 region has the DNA TGCGCCAGCAGCCAAGTCGTACCGCGGGCCGAGCAGTACTTC.